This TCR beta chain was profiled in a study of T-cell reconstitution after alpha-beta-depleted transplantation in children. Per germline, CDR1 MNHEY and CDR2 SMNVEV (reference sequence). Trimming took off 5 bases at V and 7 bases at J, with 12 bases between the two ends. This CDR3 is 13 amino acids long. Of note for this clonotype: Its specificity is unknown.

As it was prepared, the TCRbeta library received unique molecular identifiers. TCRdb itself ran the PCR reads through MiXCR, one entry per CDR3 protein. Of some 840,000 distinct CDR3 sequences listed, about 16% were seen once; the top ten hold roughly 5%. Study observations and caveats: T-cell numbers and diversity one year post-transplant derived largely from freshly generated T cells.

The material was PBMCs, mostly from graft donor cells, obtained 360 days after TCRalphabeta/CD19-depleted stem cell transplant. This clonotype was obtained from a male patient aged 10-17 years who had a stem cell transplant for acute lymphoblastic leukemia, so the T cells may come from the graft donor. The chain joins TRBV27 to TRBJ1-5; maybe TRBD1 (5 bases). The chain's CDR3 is CASSQFRGQPQHF. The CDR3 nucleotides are TGTGCCAGCAGTCAATTCCGGGGCCAGCCCCAGCATTTT.